The 3 T cell receptor beta chains presented below share a single source sample, sequenced in a study of spatial heterogeneity in lung cancer. Overall study findings and caveats: Counts of expanded alpha and beta TCRs within tumors tracked the tumor nonsynonymous mutation count.

TCRdb passed the 5' RACE reads through MiXCR, listing each CDR3 protein once. This sample has about 17,000 distinct CDR3 sequences; roughly 6% occur once, and the top ten carry about 6.8%. The antigens of these receptors remain unknown. Time point: sample taken at primary tumor resection. The sample here was lung tumor tissue, taken at surgery. All receptors come from a male donor with early-stage non-small cell lung cancer.

This clonotype came up many times. Because the library targeted alpha chains, this beta chain is an off-target read whose size means little. The chain has TRBV27 and TRBJ2-3; 7 positions agree with TRBD1. The CDR3 totals 14 residues. Germline V gives CDR1 MNHEY, CDR2 SMNVEV (reference sequence). V shed 7 bases and J 3 bases; nucleotides not matched to a gene: 7. CDR3 in DNA: TGTGCCAGCACATGGGACAGCAAAACAGATACGCAGTATTTT. Encoded protein: CASTWDSKTDTQYF.

In its sample, this clonotype ranks as medium-sized. A library prepared for alpha chains yielded this beta chain as an off-target read; its size is of little meaning. In nucleotides, the CDR3 is TGTGCCAGCTTTAGTTACAATGAGCAGTTCTTC. Translation: CASFSYNEQFF. J is TRBJ2-1 and V is TRBV7-6; the D is unclear. CDR1 is SGHVS and CDR2 is FNYEAQ in the germline V gene. The CDR3 runs 11 residues. V gave up 8 bases and J gave up 4 bases, with 6 bases separating them.

This clonotype was picked up many times. As an off-target read in a library built for alpha chains, this beta chain has a frequency of little significance. The CDR3 protein is CASSFTGTTDTQYF. In DNA, the CDR3 is TGCGCCAGCAGCTTCACCGGGACCACAGATACGCAGTATTTT. This chain links TRBV5-1 with TRBJ2-3; the D call may be TRBD1 or TRBD2 (5 bases each). The CDR3 runs 14 residues. Trimming left V 2 bases short and J 2 bases short, with 9 bases between. CDR1 SGHRS and CDR2 YFSETQ come from the germline V gene.